These 9 T cell receptor beta chains were all obtained from the same sample, sequenced in a study of T cells in Graves' hyperthyroidism and ophthalmopathy. Regions amplified from RNA transcripts were the TCR beta CDR3 regions. TCR CDR3 underwent first-round RT-PCR with the HTBI primer set. TCRdb analysed the multiplex PCR reads with MiXCR anew, one entry per CDR3 protein. The profile shows about 290,000 distinct CDR3 sequences, approximately 12% of them singletons. The specimen was blood. These receptor sequences come from a young woman with Graves' hyperthyroidism that later progressed to Graves' ophthalmopathy.

The table lists this clonotype with many counts. This rearrangement joins TRBV6-1 to TRBJ1-4; 11 bases are a match to TRBD1. CDR3 length: 15 amino acids. Germline loops: CDR1 MNHNS, CDR2 SASEGT. V trimming: 6 bases; J trimming: 10 bases; junction bases outside the gene matches: 10. Here the CDR3 DNA reads TGTGCCAGCAGAGATATTGGACAGGGGGCAGGAAAACTGTTTTTT. Protein sequence: CASRDIGQGAGKLFF.

This clonotype was observed at least ten times. The rearrangement links TRBV20-1 to TRBJ2-7; 7 bases are a match to TRBD1. The CDR3 is made up of 15 amino acids. Germline V CDR1 and CDR2: DFQATT, SNEGSKA (reference sequence). Unmatched junction bases numbered 12, after V lost 3 bases and J lost 4 bases. As DNA, the CDR3 is TGCAGTGCTAGTCGACCGGGACAGAGATTTTACGAGCAGTACTTC. Translating it yields CSASRPGQRFYEQYF.

This clonotype came up a few times. This chain connects TRBV4-3 to TRBJ2-1; 7 positions match TRBD1. The CDR3 covers 18 residues. The germline gives CDR1 LGHNA, CDR2 YSLEER. Trimming took 1 base from V and 4 from J; bases not matched to a gene: 13. CDR3 loop: CASSQGGLGGARYNEQFF. For the CDR3, the DNA is TGCGCCAGCAGCCAAGGGGGGTTAGGGGGCGCGCGATACAATGAGCAGTTCTTC.

In its sample, this clonotype was seen a few times. The V and J genes are TRBV5-4 and TRBJ2-7; D uncertain. V lost 0 bases and J lost 6, with 7 bases in between. Germline assignment: CDR1 SGHNT and CDR2 YYREEE (reference sequence). CDR3 length: 12 amino acids. For the CDR3, the DNA is TGTGCCAGCAGCTTGGCGGTGACCGAGCAGTACTTC. Its translation: CASSLAVTEQYF.

This clonotype was counted between two and nine times. V gene TRBV4-1 combines with J gene TRBJ1-4; D ambiguous. V lost 0 bases and J lost 0, with 8 bases in between. The CDR3 length is 16 residues. Germline V gene sequence: CDR1 MGHRA, CDR2 YSYEKL. The CDR3 DNA reads as TGCGCCAGCAGCCAAGAGGCGACTGCAACTAATGAAAAACTGTTTTTT. The encoded protein is CASSQEATATNEKLFF.

This clonotype was seen at least ten times. This chain joins TRBV5-1 and TRBJ2-1; tentatively, D is TRBD2 (6 bases). The CDR3 has 15 residues. CDR1 SGHRS and CDR2 YFSETQ come from the germline V gene. Between the trimmed V and J ends, which lost 6 bases and 2 bases, there was a span of 15 bases. CDR3 in DNA: TGCGCCAGCACCCCTGGGGGGAGCGCCTACAATGAGCAGTTCTTC. It is translated as CASTPGGSAYNEQFF.

The chain couples TRBV6-1 to TRBJ2-1; TRBD2 matches at 13 bases. Trimming at V came to 4 bases and at J to 8 bases, leaving 2 bases not matched to a gene. Germline V gives CDR1 MNHNS, CDR2 SASEGT. The CDR3 runs 14 residues. CDR3 nucleotide sequence: TGTGCCAGCAGTGGGACTAGCGGGAGATATGAGCAGTTCTTC. It translates to CASSGTSGRYEQFF.

There are a few counts of this clonotype. The chain is built from TRBV19 and TRBJ1-2; 7 nucleotides line up with TRBD1. V lost 3 bases, J lost 7 bases, and 5 bases stayed unmatched. Germline CDR1 and CDR2: LNHDA and SQIVND (reference sequence). The CDR3 sequence is 13 residues long. This CDR3 is CASSIGDSPGYTF. CDR3 sequence (DNA): TGTGCCAGTAGTATTGGGGACAGCCCTGGCTACACCTTC. Filled out from reference TRBV19 and TRBJ1-2, the complete variable domain reads DGGITQSPKYLFRKEGQNVTLSCEQNLNHDAMYWYRQDPGQGLRLIYYSQIVNDFQKGDIAEGYSVSREKKESFPLTVTSAQKNPTAFYLCASSIGDSPGYTFGSGTRLTVV.

This clonotype was seen repeatedly, ten times or more. The chain is built from TRBV10-3 and TRBJ1-5; the D is unclear. Germline CDR1 ENHRY, CDR2 SYGVKD. V lost 0 bases, J lost 6 bases, and 6 bases lay in between. The CDR3 has 13 residues. The CDR3 region has the DNA TGTGCCATCAGTGAGTCCGGCTCTCAGCCCCAGCATTTT. It is translated as CAISESGSQPQHF.